This TCR beta chain emerged from a study of blood T cell repertoires in COVID-19. Study-level background: The analysed material was cDNA or gDNA that came from T cells, B-cell-depleted T cells, or PBMCs.

This clone came up a few times. The CDR3 is 13 residues long. V dropped 6 bases and J dropped 8; count of bases not matched to a gene: 8. Germline-derived CDR1 and CDR2 are ENHRY and SYGVKD. Assay used: immunoSEQ multiplex PCR; TCRdb lists only in-frame clones, some missing. Of about 280,000 clones detected, roughly 80% appear once; the ten largest clones hold around 5%. The sequencing input was PBMCs or T cells enriched from blood (not recorded which). This chain connects TRBV10-3 to TRBJ1-2, with TRBD1 identical over 8 bases. The sequence was collected from a middle-aged man who had been exposed to COVID-19. The CDR3 protein is CAIRVTGGRGYTF. CDR3 sequence (DNA): TGTGCCATCAGGGTAACAGGGGGTCGGGGCTACACCTTC.